The rows below give T cell receptor beta chains drawn from one sample of a study of T cell responses to AZD1222 COVID-19 vaccine. Sequencing was performed with immunoSEQ multiplex PCR; in TCRdb, only in-frame clones are kept and a portion is missing. The top ten clones hold around 6.6% of a sample with about 50,000 clones, roughly 80% of them seen once. This sample comprised peripheral blood, obtained on day 0 of AZD1222 vaccination. Receptor source: an adult in good health. Each CDR3 is given with its conserved first and last residue. A D gene is named only where the DNA matches it firmly.

CDR3 protein	D gene	V gene	J gene
CASRGPGNNSPLHF	.	TRBV2	TRBJ1-6
CASSLDRANYGYTF	.	TRBV7-2	TRBJ1-2
CASGPNRGRLFF	.	TRBV27	TRBJ1-4
CASSSGLLNEQFF	.	TRBV7-6	TRBJ2-1
CASSGRKNQPQHF	.	TRBV6-4	TRBJ1-5
CASSSGGRGDTQYF	TRBD2	TRBV3-1/TRBV3-2	TRBJ2-3
CASSPPTGYTDTQYF	TRBD1	TRBV19	TRBJ2-3
CASSLGRGPPNEKLFF	TRBD1	TRBV7-8	TRBJ1-4
CASSVAFTSGSSTEQFF	TRBD2	TRBV9	TRBJ2-1
CASSFHSSWGQGAHADTQYF	TRBD1	TRBV28	TRBJ2-3
CASSLYPVEGVGNIQYF	.	TRBV5-1	TRBJ2-4
CASNRDRGPEQYF	TRBD1	TRBV2	TRBJ2-7
CASSSVGELFF	.	TRBV7-9	TRBJ2-2
CASSHDRGLDYGYTF	TRBD1	TRBV7-2	TRBJ1-2
CAISDLREGQRNEQFF	TRBD2	TRBV10-3	TRBJ2-1
CASSDLSSGANVLTF	.	TRBV6-4	TRBJ2-6
CATFLGGISSGANVLTF	.	TRBV10-3	TRBJ2-6
CASSLEGVHAFF	.	TRBV5-1	TRBJ1-1
CASSYESEAFF	.	TRBV6-5	TRBJ1-1
CASSKIRTGSYEQYF	.	TRBV10-1	TRBJ2-7
CASSLGNSPLHF	.	TRBV13	TRBJ1-6
CASSLGGGNEKLFF	TRBD1	TRBV5-1	TRBJ1-4
CASSLVGNTGELFF	.	TRBV5-1	TRBJ2-2
CASRGGPVTDTQYF	.	TRBV2	TRBJ2-3
CASSPGGSGNTIYF	TRBD1	TRBV28	TRBJ1-3
CASSSGTAAEKLFF	.	TRBV5-4	TRBJ1-4
CASSKTGTALETQYF	.	TRBV5-5	TRBJ2-5
CASSFNRGSTDTQYF	TRBD1	TRBV7-9	TRBJ2-3
CAWSVLRRTSGNEETQYF	TRBD2	TRBV30	TRBJ2-5
CASSTGAQPQHF	TRBD1	TRBV28	TRBJ1-5
CAWSEGGNYGYTF	.	TRBV30	TRBJ1-2
CASSIETGNYGYTF	.	TRBV2	TRBJ1-2
CASSRETQETQYF	.	TRBV28	TRBJ2-5
CASSLGQLTEAFF	.	TRBV7-9	TRBJ1-1
CASSHRDEQFF	.	TRBV14	TRBJ2-1
CASGDGTAAF	.	TRBV12-3/TRBV12-4	TRBJ1-2
CASGLADRRNTEAFF	.	TRBV12-5	TRBJ1-1
CASSLTGPTEAFF	.	TRBV5-1	TRBJ1-1
CASSRKGGTRNQPQHF	.	TRBV18	TRBJ1-5
CASSWTGGGMGGELFF	.	TRBV5-1	TRBJ2-2
CASTQGNSPLHF	TRBD1	TRBV19	TRBJ1-6
CASSYSRNTEAFF	.	TRBV6-5	TRBJ1-1
CASSLDSGRGHEQYF	.	TRBV11-2	TRBJ2-7
CAISEGREATEAFF	.	TRBV10-3	TRBJ1-1
CASSESLDGPQHF	.	TRBV2	TRBJ1-5
CASTPGGFYTGELFF	TRBD2	TRBV7-2	TRBJ2-2
CASSLGGINTGELFF	.	TRBV7-2	TRBJ2-2
CASSLGLGTDTQYF	.	TRBV7-2	TRBJ2-3
CASSLLVDVYSNQPQHF	.	TRBV27	TRBJ1-5
CASSLRQGFTYEQYF	TRBD1	TRBV27	TRBJ2-7
CASSPTLSTDTQYF	.	TRBV5-4	TRBJ2-3
CASSQGVEGEQYF	.	TRBV4-1	TRBJ2-7
CASSFGQNFGNTEAFF	.	TRBV5-4	TRBJ1-1
CASSYIDSDSPLHF	.	TRBV7-8	TRBJ1-6
CATSMSRGNTEAFF	.	TRBV15	TRBJ1-1
CASSETGRGGNEKLFF	TRBD1	TRBV6-1	TRBJ1-4
CASSEGTAGNTIYF	.	TRBV6-1	TRBJ1-3
CASSRTGAGANVLTF	TRBD1	TRBV6-5	TRBJ2-6
CAWSAPPDRGLYEQYF	TRBD1	TRBV30	TRBJ2-7
CASTLRGRQAGTYEQYF	.	TRBV7-8	TRBJ2-7